The 23 T cell receptor beta chains below all came from one sample that was sequenced in a study of CD8+CD57+ T cells in acquired aplastic anemia. Patients chosen for sequencing had CD8+CD57+ cells that had expanded, as shown by flow cytometry. The study profiled TCR beta VDJ and CDR3 using genomic DNA as template. TCRdb passed the reads through MiXCR, listing each CDR3 protein once. The sample holds 150,000 to 200,000 distinct CDR3 sequences; 40% to 50% are singletons and the top ten take roughly 1.1%. Sequencing used sorted CD4+, CD8+, or CD8+CD57+ T cells (not recorded which) from PBMCs. The receptors shown here come from a human donor with aplastic anemia.

The gene calls are TRBV20-1 and TRBJ2-7; D unresolved. V was cut by 4 bases and J by 0 bases, with 13 bases left in between. Germline V gives CDR1 DFQATT, CDR2 SNEGSKA (reference sequence). The CDR3 contains 14 residues. In DNA, the CDR3 is TGCAGTGCTATATATCCCCACTACTCCTACGAGCAGTACTTC. Translation: CSAIYPHYSYEQYF.

This clonotype was observed many times. This chain joins TRBV19 and TRBJ2-1, with D possibly TRBD1 on 6 matching bases. The CDR3 totals 15 residues. The germline V gene has CDR1 LNHDA and CDR2 SQIVND (reference sequence). V was pared by 8 bases and J by 7 bases, with 21 bases between. CDR3 protein: CASGRQGSGSNEQFF. CDR3 coding DNA: TGTGCCAGTGGGCGGCAGGGGTCGGGTAGTAATGAGCAGTTCTTC.

This sequence joins TRBV7-3 and TRBJ2-1; D unresolved. This CDR3 contains 11 residues. Trimming cost V 5 bases and J 5 bases, with 4 bases left between them. Germline loops: CDR1 SGHTA, CDR2 FQGTGA. This CDR3 is CASSVNNEQFF. The DNA for the CDR3 is TGTGCCAGCAGCGTAAACAATGAGCAGTTCTTC.

V usage is TRBV9 and J usage is TRBJ2-1; 7 nucleotides match TRBD2. Trimming removed 4 bases from V and 3 bases from J; junction bases left unmatched: 7. Germline CDR1 reads SGDLS; CDR2 reads YYNGEE. This CDR3 has 15 amino acids. The CDR3 protein is CASSSGLGDYNEQFF. CDR3 nucleotides: TGTGCCAGCAGCTCCGGACTAGGGGACTACAATGAGCAGTTCTTC.

This clonotype appeared many times. The V and J genes are TRBV7-8 and TRBJ2-2, with 7 bases fitting TRBD2. This CDR3 contains 16 residues. The V gene's germline CDR1 is SGHVS and CDR2 FQNEAQ. V dropped 3 bases and J dropped 4; count of bases not matched to a gene: 8. The CDR3 nucleotides read TGTGCCAGCAGCTTTCCGCTAGCGGCGGGCACCGGGGAGCTGTTTTTT. Its protein is CASSFPLAAGTGELFF.

This clonotype was found many times. CDR3 coding DNA: TGTGCCAGCAGCTTATCGGTTAGCACAGATACGCAGTATTTT. It yields the protein CASSLSVSTDTQYF. V is TRBV7-2 and J is TRBJ2-3, with D hard to call. The length of the CDR3 is 14 residues. Germline CDR1 reads SGHTA; CDR2 reads FQGNSA. Trimming left V 2 bases short and J 0 bases short, with 6 bases between.

Only a few counts were recorded for this clonotype. CDR3 bases: TGTGCCAGCAGGACTAGCGGGGAGACCCAGTACTTC. Translating it yields CASRTSGETQYF. V usage is TRBV7-2 and J usage is TRBJ2-5; 10 nucleotides align to TRBD2. The CDR3 loop spans 12 amino acids. Germline assignment: CDR1 SGHTA and CDR2 FQGNSA. V was pared by 6 bases and J by 5 bases, with 0 bases of the junction left unmatched.

This clonotype showed up many times. V usage is TRBV5-5 and J usage is TRBJ1-6; TRBD1 matches at 8 bases. This CDR3 comprises 15 residues. Germline trimming cut 0 bases from V and 6 bases from J; bases unmatched to any gene: 2. Germline V gene sequence: CDR1 SGHKS, CDR2 YYEKEE (reference sequence). In DNA form, the CDR3 reads TGTGCCAGCAGCTTGGGGACAGGGTTTAATTCACCCCTCCACTTT. This gives the protein CASSLGTGFNSPLHF.

The chain is built from TRBV10-3 and TRBJ2-2; a weak D match, TRBD1 (5 bases). The germline gives CDR1 ENHRY, CDR2 SYGVKD. Trimming took off 6 bases at V and 2 bases at J, with 10 bases between the two ends. The CDR3 runs to 14 residues. The CDR3 region has the DNA TGTGCCATCAGGGGGCGAGGAAACACCGGGGAGCTGTTTTTT. Translating it yields CAIRGRGNTGELFF.

As concerns this clonotype: A much larger clone differs from this one at a single base, so this may be a read error. DNA of the CDR3: TGTGCCAGCAGTGTCGTAGGCCCGACTAATGAAAAACTGTTTTTT. Translating gives CASSVVGPTNEKLFF. The rearrangement uses TRBV6-1 and TRBJ1-4, with unresolved D. Trimming removed 4 bases at V and 2 bases at J, with 11 bases between. Germline V gene lookup returns CDR1 MNHNS and CDR2 SASEGT. The CDR3 runs to 15 residues.

This clonotype was recorded a few times. V usage is TRBV10-3 and J usage is TRBJ1-6; perhaps TRBD1 as D (5 bases). Trimming removed 2 bases at V and 8 bases at J, with 10 bases between. CDR3 size: 14 residues. From germline, CDR1 is ENHRY and CDR2 SYGVKD. For the CDR3, the DNA is TGTGCCATCAGTGAGAGGCAGGGCGATTCACCCCTCCACTTT. Amino acid sequence: CAISERQGDSPLHF.

The J gene is TRBJ2-3, the V gene TRBV7-3, with D uncertain. The V end was cut by 3 bases, the J end by 1 base, with 11 bases between. This CDR3 comprises 15 residues. Germline V gives CDR1 SGHTA, CDR2 FQGTGA. CDR3: CASSFDSGGTDTQYF. In DNA, the CDR3 is TGTGCCAGCAGCTTTGACTCAGGCGGCACAGATACGCAGTATTTT.

In this sample, this clonotype turned up many times. The gene calls are TRBV6-5 and TRBJ1-6, with D possibly being TRBD1 (5 bases). Germline V CDR1 and CDR2: MNHEY, SVGAGI. The CDR3 has 16 residues. Trimming left V 2 bases short and J 15 bases short, with 23 bases between. The CDR3 spells CASSYSIGQGGLGLHF. CDR3 DNA: TGTGCCAGCAGTTACAGCATAGGACAAGGTGGTTTGGGCCTCCACTTT.

The V and J genes are TRBV29-1 and TRBJ2-2; TRBD1 aligns across 7 bases. V gave up 7 bases and J gave up 5 bases; unmatched junction bases: 13. The CDR3 is made up of 15 amino acids. CDR1 and CDR2 (germline): SQVTM, ANQGSEA. The CDR3 spells CSAITGDVRTGELFF. CDR3 coding DNA: TGCAGCGCCATTACAGGGGATGTTAGGACCGGGGAGCTGTTTTTT.

In this sample, this clonotype turned up many times. V usage is TRBV29-1 and J usage is TRBJ2-5; TRBD1 or TRBD2 may be the D gene (5 bases each). Germline V lookup: CDR1 SQVTM, CDR2 ANQGSEA. The V and J ends lost 4 bases and 5 bases respectively, with 14 bases between them. This CDR3 spans 13 amino acids. This CDR3 is CSVVGVLGETQYF. The CDR3 nucleotides read TGCAGCGTTGTGGGGGTACTCGGGGAGACCCAGTACTTC. The variable domain in full, with the rest retrieved from reference TRBV29-1 and TRBJ2-5, is SAVISQKPSRDICQRGTSLTIQCQVDSQVTMMFWYRQQPGQSLTLIATANQGSEATYESGFVIDKFPISRPNLTFSTLTVSNMSPEDSSIYLCSVVGVLGETQYFGPGTRLLVL.

In its sample, this clonotype was seen many times. The chain employs TRBV20-1 and TRBJ2-7; tentatively, D is TRBD2 (5 bases). Trimming stripped 5 bases from V and 5 bases from J, with 16 bases between. CDR1 and CDR2 (germline): DFQATT, SNEGSKA (reference sequence). The CDR3 covers 13 residues. Here the CDR3 DNA reads TGCAGTGCTTCTCAACGCCGGGAAAACGAGCAGTACTTC. Protein: CSASQRRENEQYF.

This clonotype has just one count. The genes are TRBV5-4 and TRBJ2-5; D gene unclear. Trimming left V 0 bases short and J 2 bases short, with 8 bases between. The CDR3 sequence is 14 residues long. Germline V lookup: CDR1 SGHNT, CDR2 YYREEE (reference sequence). CDR3 bases: TGTGCCAGCAGCTTGGCTCTTGTTCAAGAGACCCAGTACTTC. Protein: CASSLALVQETQYF.

This clonotype was recorded many times. The chain employs TRBV2 and TRBJ1-4; D call uncertain. The CDR3 covers 16 residues. V lost 8 bases and J lost 0, with 16 bases in between. Germline loops: CDR1 SNHLY, CDR2 FYNNEI. The DNA of the CDR3 is TGTGCCAGCGATGACCACGGTGCGGCAACTAATGAAAAACTGTTTTTT. It translates to CASDDHGAATNEKLFF. The full variable domain, with the rest looked up from reference TRBV2 and TRBJ1-4, is EPEVTQTPSHQVTQMGQEVILRCVPISNHLYFYWYRQILGQKVEFLVSFYNNEISEKSEIFDDQFSVERPDGSNFTLKIRSTKLEDSAMYFCASDDHGAATNEKLFFGSGTQLSVL.

In this sample, this clonotype turned up many times. The chain carries TRBV2 and TRBJ1-5; perhaps TRBD1 as D (6 bases). With 1 base removed from V and 6 bases from J, the gap between germline ends came to 10 bases. The CDR3 runs to 14 residues. Germline CDR1 is SNHLY and CDR2 is FYNNEI. CDR3 loop: CASSEGQGPQPQHF. The CDR3 region has the DNA TGTGCCAGCAGTGAAGGGCAGGGGCCTCAGCCCCAGCATTTT.

The chain is built from TRBV19 and TRBJ1-2, with D uncertain. Germline V gene data show CDR1 as LNHDA and CDR2 as SQIVND (reference sequence). The CDR3 totals 11 residues. V was clipped by 3 bases and J by 7 bases, with 6 bases between them. The CDR3 reads CASSIAGGYTF. The CDR3 DNA is TGTGCCAGTAGTATCGCGGGTGGCTACACCTTC. The full variable domain, rest sourced from reference TRBV19 and TRBJ1-2, is DGGITQSPKYLFRKEGQNVTLSCEQNLNHDAMYWYRQDPGQGLRLIYYSQIVNDFQKGDIAEGYSVSREKKESFPLTVTSAQKNPTAFYLCASSIAGGYTFGSGTRLTVV.

The chain employs TRBV7-2 and TRBJ1-6, with TRBD1 identical over 9 bases. Germline CDR1 SGHTA, CDR2 FQGNSA. This CDR3 is 14 amino acids long. V shed 5 bases, J shed 10 bases, and the junction held 6 bases outside the gene matches. Here the CDR3 reads CASSPGTGKSPLHF. Written as DNA, the CDR3 is TGTGCCAGCAGCCCCGGGACAGGGAAGTCACCCCTCCACTTT.

The chain employs TRBV20-1 and TRBJ1-3; 7 bases are a match to TRBD1. CDR3 length equals 15 residues. From germline, CDR1 is DFQATT and CDR2 SNEGSKA (reference sequence). V was clipped by 6 bases and J by 0 bases; unmatched bases: 8. CDR3 sequence (DNA): TGCAGTGCCCCTGACAGGGCGAACTCTGGAAACACCATATATTTT. The encoded protein is CSAPDRANSGNTIYF.

This clonotype was seen many times. V usage is TRBV20-1 and J usage is TRBJ1-2; TRBD1 is a possible D gene (6 bases). Per germline, CDR1 DFQATT and CDR2 SNEGSKA (reference sequence). The CDR3 runs 14 residues. The V gene lost 0 bases and the J gene lost 4 bases, with 12 bases spanning the gap. This chain's CDR3 is CSARDGQRTYGYTF. The CDR3 nucleotides read TGCAGTGCTAGAGACGGACAGAGGACCTATGGCTACACCTTC.